The rows below give T cell receptor beta chains drawn from one sample of a study of blood T cells in healthy people across ages. TCRdb ran MiXCR on the 5' RACE reads and lists one entry per CDR3 protein. The sample holds hundreds of thousands of distinct CDR3 sequences; under 30% are singletons and the top ten take around 10%. The sample was also reused in another study, on T cells of mothers and their children.

The source material was blood. The receptors stem from a boy younger than 18 in good health. The CDR3 runs from the conserved cysteine through the conserved F or W. A D gene is named only where the DNA matches it firmly. Clone sizes are given selectively: once, few, many, or a class where the clone is expanded.

- TRBJ1-1 - TRBV4-1 TGCGCCAGCAGAAACCCCCGGGACCGCCATGAAGCTTTCTTT CASRNPRDRHEAFF
- TRBJ2-7 - TRBV4-1 TGCGCCAGCAGCCATGTACAGGTCCACCTCTCCTACGAGCAGTACTTC CASSHVQVHLSYEQYF
TRBD2 TRBJ2-3 - TRBV29-1 TGCAGCGCCGCGAGCGGGAGCGCAGATACGCAGTATTTT CSAASGSADTQYF
- TRBJ2-3 few TRBV9 TGTGCCAGCAGCGTACAGGGGGGTACTAGCACAGATACGCAGTATTTT CASSVQGGTSTDTQYF
- TRBJ2-1 - TRBV12-3/TRBV12-4 TGTGCCAGCAGTTTACCTACCGCAGTAGGTGAGCAGTTCTTC CASSLPTAVGEQFF
- TRBJ2-5 few TRBV10-3 TGTGCCATCAGTGAGTCGGACTTCCAAGAGACCCAGTACTTC CAISESDFQETQYF
- TRBJ2-1 - TRBV15 TGTGCCACCAGCAGAGATTTGAGGGCCTCCTACAATGAGCAGTTCTTC CATSRDLRASYNEQFF
- TRBJ2-3 - TRBV12-3/TRBV12-4 TGTGCCAGCAGTTCCAGGACCTCTAGCACAGATGCGGAGTATTTT CASSSRTSSTDAEYF
TRBD1 TRBJ2-7 - TRBV30 TGTGCCTGGAGTCTCGGGACAGGGGCTACCTACGAGCAGTACTTC CAWSLGTGATYEQYF
- TRBJ1-2 - TRBV29-1 TGCAGCGCCCAGACAGCCTATGGCTACACCTTC CSAQTAYGYTF
- TRBJ2-3 many TRBV6-1 TGTGCCAGCAGTGAACCGAAGACCGCCCCAGATACGCAGTATTTT CASSEPKTAPDTQYF
TRBD2 TRBJ2-1 few TRBV4-2 TGTGCCAGCAGCCAAGGCGCAACTAGCGGGAGGGCGGGGCAGTTCTTC CASSQGATSGRAGQFF
- TRBJ2-5 few TRBV5-1 TGCGCCAGCAGCTTGGATATGGTGGGGGTCCCAGAGACCCAGTACTTC CASSLDMVGVPETQYF
- TRBJ2-1 - TRBV27 TGTGCCAGCTCTACCCCCTCGAAGAATGAGCAGTTCTTC CASSTPSKNEQFF
TRBD1 TRBJ2-7 - TRBV29-1 TGCAGCGTTGAAGTGACAGGGGTATCCTACGAGCAGTACTTC CSVEVTGVSYEQYF
TRBD1 TRBJ2-5 many TRBV5-1 TGTGCCAGCAGCTTAGGGACAGGGAGAGAGACCCAGTACTTC CASSLGTGRETQYF
- TRBJ2-3 few TRBV5-1 TGCGCCAGCATTCCGGAGGGGGGCACCTCCACAGATACGCAGTATTTT CASIPEGGTSTDTQYF
TRBD2 TRBJ2-5 - TRBV9 TGTGCCAGCAGCACCCGGACTAGCGAGGGACAAGAGACCCAGTACTTC CASSTRTSEGQETQYF
TRBD1 TRBJ1-2 few TRBV12-3/TRBV12-4 TGTGCCAGCAGTCGGGACAGTATCTATGGCTACACCTTC CASSRDSIYGYTF
- TRBJ1-4 - TRBV28 TGTGCCAGCAGTTTCCGGGGCCAGACCGCAACTAATGAAAAACTGTTTTTT CASSFRGQTATNEKLFF
TRBD2 TRBJ2-1 - TRBV10-3 TGTGCCATCAGTGAGTCGACCCTAGCGGGAAGCAATGAGCAGTTCTTC CAISESTLAGSNEQFF
- TRBJ1-3 - TRBV6-5 TGTGCCAGCAGTTACACCGGGACACCTACTTTCTCTGGAAACACCATATATTTT CASSYTGTPTFSGNTIYF
- TRBJ2-7 - TRBV12-3/TRBV12-4 TGTGCCAGCAGTTTTCACGGTTCCTACGAGCAGTACTTC CASSFHGSYEQYF
- TRBJ2-5 many TRBV5-1 TGCGCCAGCAGCTTCGGAACCGGGGCCGCTTTTGGAGAGACCCAGTACTTC CASSFGTGAAFGETQYF
- TRBJ2-3 - TRBV24-1 TGTGCCACCAGACGGACGGGAGTGCCAGATACGCAGTATTTT CATRRTGVPDTQYF
- TRBJ2-1 many TRBV3-1 TGTGCCAGCAGCCAAGGCCTCGCCCCCAATGAGCAGTTCTTC CASSQGLAPNEQFF
TRBD1 TRBJ2-1 - TRBV5-1 TGCGCCAGCACCTTGGACAGGATTGAGCAGTTCTTC CASTLDRIEQFF
- TRBJ2-7 - TRBV30 TGTGCCTGGAGTAAAGCTATCCGCTACGAGCAGTACTTC CAWSKAIRYEQYF
TRBD1 TRBJ1-2 few TRBV7-3 TGTGCCAGCAGCTTACCAGGGACAGGGTTTGGCTACACCTTC CASSLPGTGFGYTF
- TRBJ2-1 many TRBV7-2 TGTGCCAGCAGCCTACTTAGGAATGAGCAGTTCTTC CASSLLRNEQFF
TRBD2 TRBJ2-1 few TRBV6-5 TGTGCCAGCAGTTACCTAGCGGGGGACCCAAATGAGCAGTTCTTC CASSYLAGDPNEQFF
- TRBJ1-2 - TRBV20-1 TGCAGTGCTAGAGATACACCCGGGCATGGCTACACCTTC CSARDTPGHGYTF
- TRBJ2-1 - TRBV28 TGTGCCAGCGGAGATAAATACAATGAGCAGTTCTTC CASGDKYNEQFF
TRBD2 TRBJ2-7 few TRBV12-3/TRBV12-4 TGTGCCAGCAGTTTCTTCGGGACTAAGTCCTACGAGCAGCACTTC CASSFFGTKSYEQHF
- TRBJ2-5 - TRBV29-1 TGCAGCGTTGATAAGGATAGGAAAGGGACCCAGTACTTC CSVDKDRKGTQYF
- TRBJ2-2 few TRBV27 TGTGCCAGCAGTTGGACAGTTTCCGCGAACACCGGGGAGCTGTTTTTT CASSWTVSANTGELFF
TRBD2 TRBJ2-5 - TRBV5-6 TGTGCCAGCAGCTTCCTGCGGGAGCAGTACTTC CASSFLREQYF
- TRBJ2-7 - TRBV7-9 TGTGCCAGCAGCTTTACTTTTCCCTCCTACGAGCAGTACTTC CASSFTFPSYEQYF
- TRBJ2-1 - TRBV4-1 TGCGCCAGCAGCCAAGACCCAGCGAGCTCCTACAATGAGCAGTTCTTC CASSQDPASSYNEQFF
- TRBJ2-7 - TRBV3-1 TGTGCCAGCAGCCAAACCTGGTCCGGGGGCCACGAGCAGTACTTC CASSQTWSGGHEQYF
- TRBJ2-7 - TRBV20-1 TGCAGCGCGCTTGGACAACCGAGCTCCTACGAGCAGTACTTC CSALGQPSSYEQYF
TRBD1 TRBJ2-7 - TRBV7-9 TGTGCCAGCAGCTTGACCGGGACAGGGCGGCGGGAGCAGTACTTC CASSLTGTGRREQYF
TRBD2 TRBJ2-5 few TRBV30 TGTGCCTGGAGTGTAACTACTAGCGCTGCGGAGACCCAGTACTTC CAWSVTTSAAETQYF
- TRBJ1-1 few TRBV2 TGTGCCAGAACCGGGAACCTTGAAGCTTTCTTT CARTGNLEAFF
- TRBJ2-3 few TRBV3-1 TGTGCCAGCAGCCAAGCAGGACTTCATCAGTATTTT CASSQAGLHQYF
TRBD1 TRBJ1-2 - TRBV10-3 TGTGCCATCAGGCCACAGGGGGCCGGCGGCTACACCTTC CAIRPQGAGGYTF
TRBD1 TRBJ1-2 - TRBV30 TGTGCCTTCCGACAGGGGGTAAGAAGGTATGGCTACACCTTC CAFRQGVRRYGYTF
TRBD2 TRBJ2-5 - TRBV7-2 TGTGCCAGCGAAGGTAGCGGGGGAGGAGAGACCCAGTACTTC CASEGSGGGETQYF
- TRBJ1-1 - TRBV12-5 TGTGCTAGTGGTTTGGCAAAACAGGGCCAAATTAAAACAGGAGTGGCCACTGAAGCTTTCTTT CASGLAKQGQIKTGVATEAFF
- TRBJ2-7 - TRBV20-1 TGCAGTGCTAGAGATCTGTGGGGGCCTATTCTCGAGCAGTACTTC CSARDLWGPILEQYF
TRBD1 TRBJ2-2 - TRBV5-1 TGCGCCAGCAGGTCCGGTTCGGGACAGGGGGCGGTCACCGGGGAGCTGTTTTTT CASRSGSGQGAVTGELFF
- TRBJ2-5 - TRBV6-5 TGTGCCAGCAGTTACTCGACGGGGCTGGGGGAAGAGACCCAGTACTTC CASSYSTGLGEETQYF
- TRBJ1-5 - TRBV7-2 TGTGCCAGCAGCTTAGAACCGGGTGGCAATCAGCCCCAGCATTTT CASSLEPGGNQPQHF
- TRBJ2-5 few TRBV24-1 TGTGCCACCAGTGATTTAAACCAAGAGACCCAGTACTTC CATSDLNQETQYF
TRBD2 TRBJ2-5 - TRBV12-3/TRBV12-4 TGTGCCAGCAGTTTGAGGGGACTAGCTTTAGAGACCCAGTACTTC CASSLRGLALETQYF
- TRBJ2-5 few TRBV7-9 TGTGCCAGCAGTCAAACCTCAGGAGGGTTTTATGAGACCCAGTACTTC CASSQTSGGFYETQYF
TRBD1 TRBJ2-5 few TRBV7-2 TGTGCCGTCAGCCCTAGGGACAGCCAAGAGACCCAGTACTTC CAVSPRDSQETQYF